The 25 T cell receptor beta chains listed next were all sequenced from one sample in a study of cytomegalovirus exposure and HLA in healthy donors. Clones were read by immunoSEQ multiplex PCR, and TCRdb kept only the in-frame ones, dropping some. The repertoire includes approximately 220,000 clones, approximately 83% of them detected once, and around 15% sits in the top ten. Sequencing was done on a sample of PBMCs. Every receptor here comes from a woman in her twenties or thirties in good health and CMV-seropositive.

The V call is TRBV29-1, the J call TRBJ2-4; 8 bases map to TRBD2. Germline V gives CDR1 SQVTM, CDR2 ANQGSEA. V gave up 3 bases and J gave up 3 bases; unmatched junction bases: 1. The CDR3 extends over 13 amino acids. CDR3 sequence (DNA): TGCAGCGTTGATCTAGCGGGCAAAAACATTCAGTACTTC. Translated, it gives CSVDLAGKNIQYF.

The J gene is TRBJ2-2, the V gene TRBV9; 8 nucleotides line up with TRBD2. The CDR3 covers 15 residues. The junction had 8 bases not matched to a gene; V was cut back by 4 bases and J by 6 bases. Looked up from germline, CDR1 is SGDLS and CDR2 is YYNGEE. Here the CDR3 DNA reads TGTGCCAGCAGCCCCCTCCGGGAGGGCCCCGGGGAGCTGTTTTTT. As protein: CASSPLREGPGELFF. Full variable domain (outside the CDR3, taken from reference TRBV9 and TRBJ2-2): DSGVTQTPKHLITATGQRVTLRCSPRSGDLSVYWYQQSLDQGLQFLIQYYNGEERAKGNILERFSAQQFPDLHSELNLSSLELGDSALYFCASSPLREGPGELFFGEGSRLTVL.

CDR3 nucleotide sequence: TGCAGTGCTAAAATTACTGAAGCTTTCTTT. Its translation is CSAKITEAFF. V usage is TRBV20-1 and J usage is TRBJ1-1; D unresolved. The CDR3 spans 10 residues. Trimming took 4 bases from V and 5 from J, leaving 5 bases between them. Germline V gene sequence: CDR1 DFQATT, CDR2 SNEGSKA (reference sequence).

The chain joins TRBV2 to TRBJ2-1; perhaps D is TRBD1 or TRBD2 (5 bases each). The V gene lost 4 bases and the J gene lost 9 bases, with 13 bases spanning the gap. CDR3 length equals 13 residues. CDR1 SNHLY and CDR2 FYNNEI come from the germline V gene. CDR3 DNA sequence: TGTGCCAGCAGTGTGGGGCTAGAGGGTGAGCAGTTCTTC. Translating it yields CASSVGLEGEQFF.

The rearrangement joins TRBV11-2 to TRBJ2-2; D might be TRBD2 (5 bases). There are 14 residues in the CDR3. CDR1 is SGHAT and CDR2 is FQNNGV in the germline V gene. Trimming took 5 bases from V and 1 from J, leaving 8 bases between them. CDR3 in amino acids: CASSRGLNTGELFF. CDR3 in DNA: TGTGCCAGCAGCAGAGGGTTGAACACCGGGGAGCTGTTTTTT.

This rearrangement joins TRBV7-9 to TRBJ2-5, with TRBD1 matching 7 bases. The J segment lost 5 bases and the V segment lost 6 bases, leaving 12 bases of the junction unmatched. This CDR3 spans 15 amino acids. CDR1 is SEHNR, CDR2 FQNEAQ, per germline (reference sequence). The CDR3, as DNA: TGTGCCAGCAGACCCGGCAGGGGGATAAAGGAGACCCAGTACTTC. This gives the protein CASRPGRGIKETQYF.

The rearrangement links TRBV28 to TRBJ1-5; no firm D call. Germline CDR1 reads MDHEN; CDR2 reads SYDVKM. The CDR3 length is 15 residues. The ends were cut back, 5 bases at V and 0 bases at J, with 11 bases in the middle. The CDR3 region has the DNA TGTGCCAGCAGTAAACCAGGATATAGCAATCAGCCCCAGCATTTT. Translating gives CASSKPGYSNQPQHF.

The genes are TRBV4-1 and TRBJ2-7; 11 bases agree with TRBD2. V dropped 2 bases and J dropped 4; count of bases not matched to a gene: 7. The germline V gene has CDR1 MGHRA and CDR2 YSYEKL. This CDR3 has 16 amino acids. The CDR3 bases are TGCGCCAGCAGCCAAAGCTTAATAGCGGGAGGGTACGAGCAGTACTTC. Translation gives CASSQSLIAGGYEQYF.

The genes are TRBV29-1 and TRBJ2-1, with 9 bases identical to TRBD1. The V gene end was trimmed by 3 bases and the J gene end by 0 bases; junction bases not matched to a gene: 18. Germline V gene lookup returns CDR1 SQVTM and CDR2 ANQGSEA. This CDR3 spans 20 amino acids. CDR3 loop: CSVEGVVQGASRSSYNEQFF. CDR3 sequence (DNA): TGCAGCGTTGAGGGTGTAGTACAGGGGGCGAGCAGGAGCTCCTACAATGAGCAGTTCTTC.

The CDR3 region has the DNA TGCGCCAGCAGCTCCACCTCAATTCGGACAGGGCACTATGGCTACACCTTC. Translation: CASSSTSIRTGHYGYTF. V gene TRBV4-1 combines with J gene TRBJ1-2; 8 bases map to TRBD1. V dropped 5 bases and J dropped 3; count of bases not matched to a gene: 14. This CDR3 is built from 17 residues. Per germline, CDR1 MGHRA and CDR2 YSYEKL.

The CDR3 bases are TGTGCCAGCAGTGAATACGGCGAAGAGCAGTACTTC. Residues: CASSEYGEEQYF. The chain joins TRBV25-1 to TRBJ2-7; D unclear. V lost 0 bases and J 7 bases, leaving 7 bases between the germline ends. CDR1 and CDR2 (germline): MGHDK, SYGVNS. This CDR3 contains 12 residues.

This clone was observed a handful of times. This chain connects TRBV30 to TRBJ2-7; the D gene is possibly TRBD1 (6 bases). Germline V gives CDR1 GTSNPN, CDR2 SVGIG (reference sequence). The length of the CDR3 is 11 residues. V was pared by 8 bases and J by 4 bases, with 12 bases between. The CDR3 sequence: CAGRDNYEQYF. The DNA of the CDR3 is TGTGCCGGACGGGACAATTACGAGCAGTACTTC.

V gene TRBV27 combines with J gene TRBJ2-7, with 7 bases matching TRBD1. Trimming removed 5 bases from V and 2 bases from J; junction bases left unmatched: 6. This CDR3 is built from 14 residues. CDR1 and CDR2 from the germline V gene are MNHEY and SMNVEV (reference sequence). CDR3 protein: CASSRETGTYEQYF. The CDR3 DNA is TGTGCCAGCAGTCGAGAGACAGGGACCTACGAGCAGTACTTC.

The chain couples TRBV7-2 to TRBJ2-7; D not resolved. V dropped 5 bases and J dropped 1 base, with 15 bases sitting between them. The CDR3 has 15 amino acids. CDR1 and CDR2 from the germline V gene are SGHTA and FQGNSA. The CDR3 is CASSPKVVLSYEQYF. The CDR3 DNA sequence: TGTGCCAGCAGCCCAAAGGTAGTCCTATCCTACGAGCAGTACTTC.

The CDR3 DNA is TGTGCCAGCAGGGGGGGGCAGGTCACAGATACGCAGTATTTT. It codes for CASRGGQVTDTQYF. The chain combines TRBV2 with TRBJ2-3; maybe TRBD2 (7 bases). Germline V gene data show CDR1 as SNHLY and CDR2 as FYNNEI. There are 14 residues in the CDR3. Trimming shortened V by 6 bases and J by 2 bases, and 12 bases separated the two germline ends.

The V call is TRBV2, the J call TRBJ2-5; TRBD2 matches at 7 bases. The CDR3 is 16 residues long. The V segment lost 1 base and the J segment 3 bases; nucleotides outside the gene matches: 8. The germline CDR1 and CDR2 sequences are SNHLY and FYNNEI. In nucleotides, the CDR3 is TGTGCCAGCAGTGAAGGGCTGAGGGGAGGGGAAGAGACCCAGTACTTC. Its protein product is CASSEGLRGGEETQYF.

This chain connects TRBV28 to TRBJ1-1; unclear D gene. The germline V and J ends were trimmed by 3 bases and 4 bases, with 9 bases remaining between them. Germline CDR1 and CDR2: MDHEN and SYDVKM. This CDR3 has 13 amino acids. DNA for the CDR3: TGTGCCAGCAGTTTTGGCCGTAGCACTGAAGCTTTCTTT. This gives the protein CASSFGRSTEAFF.

The rearrangement links TRBV28 to TRBJ1-2; possible D gene TRBD1, 5 bases. There are 13 residues in the CDR3. Germline CDR1 reads MDHEN; CDR2 reads SYDVKM. V shed 2 bases and J shed 6 bases, with 10 bases lying between them. As DNA, the CDR3 is TGTGCCAGCAGTTTAAGGGACGGCAATGGCTACACCTTC. Its translation: CASSLRDGNGYTF.

The chain links TRBV29-1 to TRBJ2-4; D remains ambiguous. This CDR3 spans 10 amino acids. Germline V gene lookup returns CDR1 SQVTM and CDR2 ANQGSEA. Between the trimmed V and J ends, which lost 6 bases and 8 bases, there was a span of 8 bases. As DNA, the CDR3 is TGCAGCGTGTATAGGGACATTCAGTACTTC. As protein: CSVYRDIQYF. Drawing the rest from reference TRBV29-1 and TRBJ2-4, the complete variable domain is SAVISQKPSRDICQRGTSLTIQCQVDSQVTMMFWYRQQPGQSLTLIATANQGSEATYESGFVIDKFPISRPNLTFSTLTVSNMSPEDSSIYLCSVYRDIQYFGAGTRLSVL.

This chain uses TRBV30 with TRBJ2-1, with 7 positions matching TRBD1. The J segment lost 9 bases and the V segment lost 2 bases, leaving 7 bases of the junction unmatched. The CDR3 contains 13 residues. The germline V gene has CDR1 GTSNPN and CDR2 SVGIG (reference sequence). The CDR3 is CAWSNYRGREQFF. CDR3 DNA sequence: TGTGCCTGGAGTAACTACAGGGGCCGTGAGCAGTTCTTC.

The chain joins TRBV18 to TRBJ2-5; 7 bases line up with TRBD1. The V segment lost 1 base and the J segment 5 bases; nucleotides outside the gene matches: 4. The germline V gene encodes CDR1 KGHSH and CDR2 LQKENI. CDR3 length equals 14 residues. This CDR3 is CASSPRQGEETQYF. CDR3 bases: TGTGCCAGCTCACCACGGCAGGGGGAGGAGACCCAGTACTTC. Full variable domain (missing parts from reference TRBV18 and TRBJ2-5): NAGVMQNPRHLVRRRGQEARLRCSPMKGHSHVYWYRQLPEEGLKFMVYLQKENIIDESGMPKERFSAEFPKEGPSILRIQQVVRGDSAAYFCASSPRQGEETQYFGPGTRLLVL.

The DNA of the CDR3 is TGTGCCAGCAGCCGCCGTTTCGGGGTAGCGGGAGGGCGAGAGCAGTACTTC. It encodes CASSRRFGVAGGREQYF. The genes are TRBV27 and TRBJ2-7; 11 positions agree with TRBD2. The CDR3 totals 17 residues. The germline CDR1 and CDR2 sequences are MNHEY and SMNVEV (reference sequence). V lost 6 bases, J lost 7 bases, and 17 bases stayed unmatched.

This clone occurred once. The chain combines TRBV2 with TRBJ2-1; D not resolved. The germline V gene has CDR1 SNHLY and CDR2 FYNNEI. CDR3 size: 17 residues. Deletions cut 1 base from V and 3 bases from J, with 16 bases between. CDR3 protein: CASSEVWATRDYNEQFF. The CDR3 DNA reads TGTGCCAGCAGTGAAGTCTGGGCCACCCGAGACTACAATGAGCAGTTCTTC.

This clone was detected only a few times. The genes are TRBV30 and TRBJ1-1, with 8 bases fitting TRBD1. CDR3 length equals 13 residues. Germline trimming cut 3 bases from V and 1 base from J; bases unmatched to any gene: 1. Germline V gene sequence: CDR1 GTSNPN, CDR2 SVGIG (reference sequence). The CDR3 DNA reads as TGTGCCTGGAGGGGGACAGGGAACACTGAAGCTTTCTTT. Protein: CAWRGTGNTEAFF.

This rearrangement joins TRBV6-1 to TRBJ2-3; no clear D gene. Trimming removed 2 bases at V and 7 bases at J, with 4 bases between. The CDR3 loop spans 11 amino acids. Germline loops: CDR1 MNHNS, CDR2 SASEGT. In DNA form, the CDR3 reads TGTGCCAGCAGTGAATGGAATACGCAGTATTTT. It codes for CASSEWNTQYF.